A single sample is the source of the 20 T cell receptor beta chains below, sequenced in a study of T cell repertoires in cytomegalovirus infection. TCRdb re-analysed the reads in MiXCR, keeping a single row per CDR3 protein. Of hundreds of thousands of distinct CDR3 sequences in the sample, about 24% were seen once. What was sequenced was CD8+ T cells from PBMCs. The receptors come from a human donor in good health (CMV status not recorded). Some clones in this sample may be carry-over from other donors' samples.

Many counts were recorded for this clonotype. Relative to the germline gene, one junction end is altered; a read error may explain this. This chain links TRBV7-7 with TRBJ2-2; D possibly uses TRBD1 or TRBD2 (5 bases each). From germline, CDR1 is SSHAT and CDR2 FNYEAQ (reference sequence). This CDR3 has 17 residues. The CDR3 here is CASSLGRGAGDTGELFF. CDR3 nucleotides: TGTGCTAGCAGCTTAGGTCGAGGGGCGGGTGACACCGGGGAGCTGTTTTTT. Full variable domain (outside the CDR3, taken from reference TRBV7-7 and TRBJ2-2): GAGVSQSPRYKVTKRGQDVTLRCDPISSHATLYWYQQALGQGPEFLTYFNYEAQPDKSGLPSDRFSAERPEGSISTLTIQRTEQRDSAMYRCASSLGRGAGDTGELFFGEGSRLTVL.

The chain links TRBV3-1 to TRBJ1-2; 9 positions match TRBD1. Germline V gene lookup returns CDR1 LGHDT and CDR2 YNNKEL (reference sequence). This CDR3 contains 14 residues. V lost 11 bases and J lost 8; bases outside the gene matches: 15. CDR3 DNA: TGTGCCGTATCCAAGTACCGGACAGGGGAAGGCTACACCTTC. Amino acid sequence: CAVSKYRTGEGYTF.

This clonotype was observed many times. The chain carries TRBV19 and TRBJ2-1; 7 bases map to TRBD2. The CDR3 extends over 17 amino acids. The V gene end was trimmed by 4 bases and the J gene end by 2 bases; junction bases not matched to a gene: 11. Germline CDR1 LNHDA, CDR2 SQIVND (reference sequence). The CDR3 bases are TGTGCCAGTAGTAAGGTTCTCATCGGGGGGACCTACAATGAGCAGTTCTTC. This encodes CASSKVLIGGTYNEQFF.

The rearrangement links TRBV14 to TRBJ2-1, with D perhaps given as TRBD1 or TRBD2 (5 bases each). Germline CDR1 is SGHDN and CDR2 is FVKESK. V dropped 2 bases and J dropped 9 bases, with 11 bases sitting between them. This CDR3 has 13 amino acids. CDR3 bases: TGTGCCAGCAGCCAACTGGACGGGGCTGAGCAGTTCTTC. This gives the protein CASSQLDGAEQFF.

This CDR3 is CASRPRDTGELFF. The CDR3 DNA sequence: TGTGCCAGCAGACCCAGGGACACCGGGGAGCTGTTTTTT. V is TRBV6-2 or TRBV6-3 and J is TRBJ2-2; TRBD1 is a possible D gene (5 bases). Germline V gives CDR1 MNHEY, CDR2 SVGEGT. Trimming took 6 bases from V and 3 from J, leaving 8 bases between them. The CDR3 loop spans 13 amino acids.

This clonotype was observed a handful of times. The V gene is TRBV29-1, the J gene TRBJ2-1; D is unresolved. Germline CDR1 SQVTM, CDR2 ANQGSEA. CDR3 length equals 13 residues. As DNA, the CDR3 is TGCAGTGTACCCTCGGTGACTTACAATGAGCAGTTCTTC. Its protein product is CSVPSVTYNEQFF.

The chain employs TRBV6-1 and TRBJ2-2; 8 bases match TRBD1. The CDR3 is made up of 15 amino acids. Germline CDR1 and CDR2: MNHNS and SASEGT. The trim removed 6 bases at V and 5 bases at J, leaving 8 bases unmatched. The CDR3 spells CASRPGTGGTGELFF. CDR3 bases: TGTGCCAGCAGACCCGGGACAGGAGGAACCGGGGAGCTGTTTTTT.

The rearrangement uses TRBV20-1 and TRBJ2-7; TRBD1 might be the D (5 bases). CDR1 and CDR2 (germline): DFQATT, SNEGSKA (reference sequence). CDR3 length: 15 residues. The V end lost 5 bases, the J end lost 0 bases, and 17 bases lay between the germline ends. CDR3 protein: CSAQTAPWGSYEQYF. CDR3 in DNA: TGCAGTGCTCAGACAGCTCCTTGGGGCTCCTACGAGCAGTACTTC.

A note on this clonotype: A read error may be the cause here, since a much bigger clone is one base away. The V call is TRBV7-2, the J call TRBJ2-7; 11 bases fit TRBD2. The CDR3 is made up of 16 amino acids. Looked up from germline, CDR1 is SGHTA and CDR2 is FQGNSA. CDR3 sequence reads: CASSLVGLAASYGQYF. The CDR3, as DNA: TGTGCCAGCAGCTTAGTGGGACTAGCGGCTTCCTACGGGCAGTACTTC.

J is TRBJ2-3 and V is TRBV6-6, with D possibly being TRBD2 (6 bases). The length of the CDR3 is 14 residues. The V end was cut by 5 bases, the J end by 6 bases, with 15 bases between. Germline CDR1 is MNHNY and CDR2 is SVGAGI (reference sequence). CDR3 nucleotides: TGTGCCAGCAGTCCGGGGGAATCATGGGATACGCAGTATTTT. Residues: CASSPGESWDTQYF.

This clonotype has only a few counts. The chain links TRBV14 to TRBJ2-7, with D hard to call. Trimming shortened V by 0 bases and J by 4 bases, and 10 bases separated the two germline ends. The CDR3 has 14 amino acids. Germline assignment: CDR1 SGHDN and CDR2 FVKESK. CDR3 nucleotide sequence: TGTGCCAGCAGCCAAGATGGTGAGTGGTACGAGCAGTACTTC. Its protein is CASSQDGEWYEQYF. Full variable domain (missing parts from reference TRBV14 and TRBJ2-7): EAGVTQFPSHSVIEKGQTVTLRCDPISGHDNLYWYRRVMGKEIKFLLHFVKESKQDESGMPNNRFLAERTGGTYSTLKVQPAELEDSGVYFCASSQDGEWYEQYFGPGTRLTVT.

This clonotype was seen only a few times. The chain employs TRBV29-1 and TRBJ1-3, with 8 bases identical to TRBD1. V shed 0 bases, J shed 4 bases, and the junction held 11 bases outside the gene matches. Germline loops: CDR1 SQVTM, CDR2 ANQGSEA. CDR3 length equals 17 residues. The CDR3 DNA sequence: TGCAGCGTTGAAGATCCATTCGGACAGGGAGGCGGAAACACCATATATTTT. This translates into CSVEDPFGQGGGNTIYF.

Here the CDR3 reads CASSQEWNPQGNQPQHF. CDR3 coding DNA: TGCGCCAGCAGCCAGGAATGGAATCCCCAGGGCAATCAGCCCCAGCATTTT. The rearrangement links TRBV4-1 to TRBJ1-5; no clear D. CDR1 is MGHRA, CDR2 YSYEKL, per germline. The CDR3 loop spans 17 amino acids. V was clipped by 3 bases and J by 2 bases, with 17 bases between them.

V usage is TRBV7-9 and J usage is TRBJ2-7; D not certain. The length of the CDR3 is 15 residues. V was trimmed by 1 base and J by 2 bases, leaving 12 bases between them. CDR1 is SEHNR and CDR2 is FQNEAQ in the germline V gene (reference sequence). In DNA form, the CDR3 reads TGTGCCAGCAGCTTAGGCAGCTACAACCCCTACGAGCAGTACGTC. Protein product: CASSLGSYNPYEQYV.

The chain uses TRBV4-1 and TRBJ2-3; D unresolved. V lost 1 base and J 4 bases, leaving 9 bases between the germline ends. Per the germline V gene, CDR1 is MGHRA and CDR2 is YSYEKL. The CDR3 contains 14 residues. The CDR3 nucleotides are TGCGCCAGCAGCCAAGCTGCACGGTCAGATACGCAGTATTTT. This gives the protein CASSQAARSDTQYF.

This clonotype has only a few counts. This chain uses TRBV11-1 with TRBJ1-1; D is uncertain. Looked up from germline, CDR1 is SGHAT and CDR2 is FQDESV (reference sequence). Deletions cut 2 bases from V and 2 bases from J, with 9 bases between. This CDR3 comprises 14 residues. CDR3: CASSLKGFNTEAFF. CDR3 nucleotide sequence: TGTGCCAGCAGCTTAAAAGGGTTCAACACTGAAGCTTTCTTT.

The CDR3 DNA reads as TGTGCCAGCAGTCCCCACGCAGTTGGTCAAGAGACCCAGTACTTC. Translation gives CASSPHAVGQETQYF. J is TRBJ2-5 and V is TRBV27; no clear D. This CDR3 has 15 residues. The ends were cut back, 5 bases at V and 2 bases at J, with 15 bases in the middle. Germline V gives CDR1 MNHEY, CDR2 SMNVEV (reference sequence).

This chain uses TRBV20-1 with TRBJ1-4, with D hard to call. Trimming left V 1 base short and J 4 bases short, with 16 bases between. The germline V gene has CDR1 DFQATT and CDR2 SNEGSKA (reference sequence). This CDR3 is 16 amino acids long. The CDR3 DNA sequence: TGCAGTGCTAGAGGGTCCCGCTGGGGAGTTAATGAAAAACTGTTTTTT. This sequence encodes CSARGSRWGVNEKLFF.

This clonotype was counted many times. The chain joins TRBV18 to TRBJ2-1; D call uncertain. V was trimmed by 8 bases and J by 8 bases, leaving 13 bases between them. The CDR3 extends over 12 amino acids. Germline V CDR1 and CDR2: KGHSH, LQKENI. The CDR3 sequence: CASSPPGDEQFF. As DNA, the CDR3 is TGTGCCAGCAGCCCTCCGGGCGATGAGCAGTTCTTC.

This clonotype has just a few counts. V is TRBV19 and J is TRBJ2-2; 11 bases line up with TRBD2. V gave up 5 bases and J gave up 5 bases; unmatched junction bases: 10. Germline CDR1 is LNHDA and CDR2 is SQIVND (reference sequence). The CDR3 sequence is 17 residues long. The CDR3 nucleotides are TGTGCCAGTAGTTCTAGCGGGGGGCGTCGCGGGACCGGGGAGCTGTTTTTT. This encodes CASSSSGGRRGTGELFF.